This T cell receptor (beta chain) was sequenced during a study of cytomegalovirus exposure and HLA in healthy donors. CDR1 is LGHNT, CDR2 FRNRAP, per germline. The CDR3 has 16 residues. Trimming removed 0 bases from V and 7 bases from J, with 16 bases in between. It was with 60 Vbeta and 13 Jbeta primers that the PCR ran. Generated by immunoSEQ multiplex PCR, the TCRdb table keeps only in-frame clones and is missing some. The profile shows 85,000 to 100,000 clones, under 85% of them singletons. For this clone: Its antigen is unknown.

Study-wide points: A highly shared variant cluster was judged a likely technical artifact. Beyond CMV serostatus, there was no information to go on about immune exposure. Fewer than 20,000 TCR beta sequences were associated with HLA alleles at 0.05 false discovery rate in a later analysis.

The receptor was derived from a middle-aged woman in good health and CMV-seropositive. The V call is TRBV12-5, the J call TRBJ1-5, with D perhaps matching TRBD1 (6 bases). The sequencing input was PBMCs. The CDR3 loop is CASGLVTGHYTQPQHF. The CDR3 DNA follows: TGTGCTAGTGGTTTGGTTACAGGGCATTATACACAGCCCCAGCATTTT.